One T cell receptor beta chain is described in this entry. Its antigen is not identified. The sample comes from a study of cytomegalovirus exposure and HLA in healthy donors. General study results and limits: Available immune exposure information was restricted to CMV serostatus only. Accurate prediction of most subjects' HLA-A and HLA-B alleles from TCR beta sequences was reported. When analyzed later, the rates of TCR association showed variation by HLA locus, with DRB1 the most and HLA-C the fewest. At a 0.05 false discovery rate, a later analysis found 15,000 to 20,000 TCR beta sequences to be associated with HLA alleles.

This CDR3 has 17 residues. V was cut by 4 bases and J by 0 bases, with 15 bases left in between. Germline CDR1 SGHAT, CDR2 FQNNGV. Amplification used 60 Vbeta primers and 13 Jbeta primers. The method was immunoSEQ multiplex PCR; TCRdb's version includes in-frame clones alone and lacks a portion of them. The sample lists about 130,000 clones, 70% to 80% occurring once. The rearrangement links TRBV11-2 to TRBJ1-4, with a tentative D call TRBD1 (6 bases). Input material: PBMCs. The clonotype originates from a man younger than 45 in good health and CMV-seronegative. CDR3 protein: CASSSAGALATNEKLFF. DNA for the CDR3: TGTGCCAGCAGCTCGGCAGGGGCCCTAGCAACTAATGAAAAACTGTTTTTT.